The entry that follows covers one T cell receptor (beta chain) sequence. The junction does not match germline at one end; this may be a read error. Recruited during active infection, patients (from Seattle) were subsequently followed longitudinally. The record originates from a study of blood T cell repertoires in COVID-19. For the study at large: From the United States, Italy and Spain came samples of acute and convalescent COVID-19.

The CDR3 covers 12 residues. Authors' data handling: Reference gene primer amplification gave estimated nucleated cell counts. The repertoire was sequenced with immunoSEQ multiplex PCR; TCRdb's copy has only in-frame clones and lacks some. The V and J calls and clone size are taken from that table; D and trimming were inferred from the DNA. Of roughly 340,000 clones listed, 70% to 90% are singletons. This chain connects TRBV12-3 or TRBV12-4 to TRBJ1-5; D might be TRBD1 (6 bases). Sequencing input: peripheral blood. The source of this sequence is a woman aged 25 to 45 with COVID-19, enrolled during active disease. CDR3 in amino acids: CASSLAQGGKHF. The DNA for the CDR3 is TGTGCCAGCAGTCTAGCACAGGGTGGTAAGCATTTT.